What follows is one T cell receptor beta chain and its context. This specimen comes from a study of T cells expressing NK-cell markers. Synthesis of TCR beta cDNA relied on 5'RACE template switching carrying UMIs. Each CDR3 protein gets one entry in TCRdb, which reprocessed the 5' RACE reads and gives no DNA. The sample's table shows around 470,000 distinct CDR3 sequences. Sample: blood T cells: a sorted CD56 or NKG2C T cell subset, CD4+ or CD8+ T cells, or bulk PBMC T cells (not recorded which). This receptor was identified in a woman aged 45-60 years in good health.

CDR3 region: CASSLDKRDEQFF. V gene TRBV12-3 or TRBV12-4 combines with J gene TRBJ2-1. This CDR3 has 13 residues.